This T cell receptor beta chain is drawn from a study of shared clonotypes between healthy human individuals. Study information: Researchers assigned three CD4 naive, three CD4 memory, two CD8 naive and one CD8 memory plate to each donor.

Data came from immunoSEQ multiplex PCR; TCRdb stores just in-frame clones and leaves some out. Among 2 million to 2.5 million clones listed, 90% to 96% were seen once. The V gene's germline CDR1 is LNHNV and CDR2 YYDKDF (reference sequence). V shed 1 base and J shed 1 base, with 10 bases lying between them. The CDR3 runs to 16 residues. Nashville, Tennessee was home to all donors, each a Caucasian adult. This rearrangement joins TRBV15 to TRBJ2-2; D unclear. The TCR comes from a man between 18 and 35 years old in good health. The specimen was naive CD4+ T cells sorted from blood. This sample's subset: CD45RA+ positively selected. The CDR3 DNA reads TGTGCCACCAGCAGAGGGAACCATGGGAACACCGGGGAGCTGTTTTTT. Its protein product is CATSRGNHGNTGELFF.